The 14 T cell receptor beta chains below come from one sample, sequenced in a study of blood T cell repertoires in COVID-19. The method was immunoSEQ multiplex PCR; TCRdb's version includes in-frame clones alone and lacks a portion of them. This table holds around 280,000 clones, roughly 90% found once. Sequenced material: PBMCs or T cells enriched from blood (not recorded which). The receptors were gathered from a woman in her late teens or twenties with acute COVID-19.

This clone has only a few counts. The chain combines TRBV6-4 with TRBJ2-3; D possibly corresponds to TRBD1 (5 bases). Germline lookup yields CDR1 MRHNA and CDR2 SNTAGT. This CDR3 is built from 14 residues. Trimming cost V 4 bases and J 1 base, with 9 bases left between them. The CDR3 is CASSGIGGTDTQYF. CDR3 sequence (DNA): TGTGCCAGCAGTGGAATAGGGGGCACAGATACGCAGTATTTT.

The J gene is TRBJ1-6, the V gene TRBV7-2, with a tentative D call TRBD1 (5 bases). The V gene lost 2 bases and the J gene lost 7 bases, with 12 bases spanning the gap. This CDR3 comprises 15 residues. Germline V CDR1 and CDR2: SGHTA, FQGNSA. For the CDR3, the DNA is TGTGCCAGCAGCTTAACCAGGGTCGACAATTCACCCCTCCACTTT. It translates to CASSLTRVDNSPLHF.

V is TRBV25-1 and J is TRBJ2-1, with 9 bases that match TRBD2. The CDR3 contains 15 residues. J gave up 8 bases and V 1 base, and 6 bases lay outside the gene matches. The germline V gene encodes CDR1 MGHDK and CDR2 SYGVNS. In DNA form, the CDR3 reads TGTGCCAGCAGTGAATTTAGCGGGAGCGTCGATGAGCAGTTCTTC. Its protein product is CASSEFSGSVDEQFF.

This chain connects TRBV7-9 to TRBJ1-1; 9 bases are shared with TRBD1. The CDR3 totals 14 residues. Germline-derived CDR1 and CDR2 are SEHNR and FQNEAQ (reference sequence). After removal of 5 bases from V and 5 bases from J, the junction contained 6 bases not matched to a gene. This chain's CDR3 is CASSPDRGWTEAFF. CDR3 DNA: TGTGCCAGCAGCCCGGACAGGGGATGGACTGAAGCTTTCTTT.

The J gene is TRBJ1-1, the V gene TRBV6-2 or TRBV6-3; D might be TRBD1 (6 bases). Deletions cut 3 bases from V and 6 bases from J, with 11 bases between. The germline gives CDR1 MNHEY, CDR2 SVGEGT. CDR3 length: 13 residues. In DNA, the CDR3 is TGTGCCAGCAGTTATAGGGGGTTCCCTGAAGCTTTCTTT. Protein sequence: CASSYRGFPEAFF.

The J gene is TRBJ2-1, the V gene TRBV2; 11 bases align to TRBD2. CDR1 and CDR2 (germline): SNHLY, FYNNEI. V lost 10 bases to trimming and J lost 7 bases; unmatched junction nucleotides: 9. This CDR3 has 14 residues. CDR3 in DNA: TGTGCCATCTTCACTAGCGGGAGTCGGAATGAGCAGTTCTTC. This sequence encodes CAIFTSGSRNEQFF. Full variable domain (missing parts from reference TRBV2 and TRBJ2-1): EPEVTQTPSHQVTQMGQEVILRCVPISNHLYFYWYRQILGQKVEFLVSFYNNEISEKSEIFDDQFSVERPDGSNFTLKIRSTKLEDSAMYFCAIFTSGSRNEQFFGPGTRLTVL.

The J gene is TRBJ1-6, the V gene TRBV28, with a possible D match to TRBD1 (6 bases). The V end was cut by 2 bases, the J end by 7 bases, with 18 bases between. CDR3 size: 17 residues. Germline-derived CDR1 and CDR2 are MDHEN and SYDVKM. The DNA of the CDR3 is TGTGCCAGCAGTTTAGTTCGGGGGGCCCTAACAAATTCACCCCTCCACTTT. It translates to CASSLVRGALTNSPLHF. The complete variable domain, with remaining parts taken from reference TRBV28 and TRBJ1-6, reads DVKVTQSSRYLVKRTGEKVFLECVQDMDHENMFWYRQDPGLGLRLIYFSYDVKMKEKGDIPEGYSVSREKKERFSLILESASTNQTSMYLCASSLVRGALTNSPLHFGNGTRLTVT.

This rearrangement joins TRBV10-3 to TRBJ1-2, with TRBD1 identical over 7 bases. The CDR3 loop spans 15 amino acids. CDR1 ENHRY and CDR2 SYGVKD come from the germline V gene. Unmatched junction bases numbered 11, after V lost 3 bases and J lost 7 bases. For the CDR3, the DNA is TGTGCCATCAGTGACCAGCGACAGGGCCGCTCTGGCTACACCTTC. It yields the protein CAISDQRQGRSGYTF.

About this clone: Other DNA sequences in this sample translate to the same CDR3. The J gene is TRBJ1-1, the V gene TRBV6-5; no reliable D call. Germline V gene lookup returns CDR1 MNHEY and CDR2 SVGAGI. V shed 0 bases and J shed 1 base, with 6 bases lying between them. The CDR3 spans 14 residues. CDR3 bases: TGTGCCAGCAGTTACTCCGCCGGGAACACTGAAGCTTTCTTT. Protein product: CASSYSAGNTEAFF.

The chain uses TRBV6-5 and TRBJ2-7; tentatively, D is TRBD1 (5 bases). The V end lost 0 bases, the J end lost 2 bases, and 11 bases lay between the germline ends. From germline, CDR1 is MNHEY and CDR2 SVGAGI. The CDR3 is 15 amino acids. This CDR3 reads CASSYSIGRAYEQYF. CDR3 nucleotides: TGTGCCAGCAGTTACTCGATCGGCAGGGCCTACGAGCAGTACTTC.

The rearrangement joins TRBV9 to TRBJ1-3, with a possible D match to TRBD1 (5 bases). Germline values: CDR1 SGDLS, CDR2 YYNGEE. With 5 bases removed from V and 0 bases from J, the gap between germline ends came to 9 bases. The CDR3 is 14 amino acids. CDR3 amino acids: CASRPTGSGNTIYF. The CDR3 region has the DNA TGTGCCAGCAGACCCACAGGCTCTGGAAACACCATATATTTT.

The chain carries TRBV3-1 (or the pseudogene TRBV3-2) and TRBJ2-7; the match to TRBD2 covers 13 bases. Trimming removed 3 bases from V and 7 bases from J; junction bases left unmatched: 9. Germline V gene sequence: CDR1 LGHDT, CDR2 YNNKEL (reference sequence). There are 16 residues in the CDR3. The CDR3 nucleotides read TGTGCCAGCAGCCAGACTAGCGGGAGGCCTCTTGGGGAGCAGTACTTC. Translating it yields CASSQTSGRPLGEQYF.

This clone is a singleton in its sample. The chain employs TRBV28 and TRBJ2-2, with 12 bases that match TRBD1. The V and J ends lost 2 bases and 6 bases, in that order; junction bases with no gene match: 13. The V gene's germline CDR1 is MDHEN and CDR2 SYDVKM. The length of the CDR3 is 19 residues. For the CDR3, the DNA is TGTGCCAGCAGTTTAACTTTTGGCCGGGACAGGGGGCGCGCCGGGGAGCTGTTTTTT. This gives the protein CASSLTFGRDRGRAGELFF.

V is TRBV5-1 and J is TRBJ2-7; maybe TRBD2 (5 bases). CDR3 size: 13 residues. V shed 0 bases and J shed 4 bases, with 8 bases lying between them. Germline loops: CDR1 SGHRS, CDR2 YFSETQ. The CDR3 sequence: CASSLVSGYEQYF. The CDR3 DNA sequence: TGCGCCAGCAGCTTGGTATCGGGGTACGAGCAGTACTTC.